A few counts support the clone carrying this T cell receptor beta chain. The sample's time point: patch test 2, 6 weeks after DPC sensitization. Treatment given: therapeutic diphenylcyclopropenone sensitization with weekly scalp DPC. The sample belongs to a study of human T cells and chemical hapten exposure. Trimming shortened V by 1 base and J by 4 bases, and 10 bases separated the two germline ends. Germline CDR1 SGHTA, CDR2 FQGNSA. The CDR3 sequence is 14 residues long. TCRdb processed the RACE reads anew with MiXCR; each CDR3 protein has one entry. The sample lists about 400,000 distinct CDR3 sequences, under 6.5% seen once, with roughly 5.4% in the top ten.

The chain uses TRBV7-2 and TRBJ1-2; D remains unclear. This sample comprised whole blood, obtained in connection with sensitization to the hapten diphenylcyclopropenone (DPC). This clonotype was obtained from a woman aged 18 to 35 with alopecia areata. Some clones in this sample may be carry-over from other donors' samples. For the CDR3, the DNA is TGTGCCAGCAGCTTAGGGGTCGAAAGCTATGGCTACACCTTC. As protein: CASSLGVESYGYTF.